This T cell receptor beta chain was recorded in a study of cytomegalovirus exposure and HLA in healthy donors. Notes on this clone: Its target is unknown.

Notes on the study in general: Researchers left out some V segments, among them TRBV6-2 and TRBV6-3, as indistinguishable. Prediction of most subjects' HLA-A and HLA-B alleles by TCR beta sequences was reportedly accurate.

Use of 60 Vbeta and 13 Jbeta primers characterized the PCR. TCRdb keeps only in-frame clones here, not all; method: immunoSEQ multiplex PCR. In the table there are roughly 180,000 clones, about three quarters of which are singletons. J gave up 4 bases and V 1 base, and 0 bases lay outside the gene matches. The germline V gene encodes CDR1 MGHRA and CDR2 YSYEKL. This CDR3 is built from 13 residues. The material sequenced was PBMCs. The rearrangement uses TRBV4-1 and TRBJ1-1; 7 nucleotides agree with TRBD1. The source of this sequence is a man aged 50 or older in good health and CMV-seropositive. The CDR3 here is CASSQGTGTEAFF. The DNA for the CDR3 is TGCGCCAGCAGCCAAGGGACAGGCACTGAAGCTTTCTTT.